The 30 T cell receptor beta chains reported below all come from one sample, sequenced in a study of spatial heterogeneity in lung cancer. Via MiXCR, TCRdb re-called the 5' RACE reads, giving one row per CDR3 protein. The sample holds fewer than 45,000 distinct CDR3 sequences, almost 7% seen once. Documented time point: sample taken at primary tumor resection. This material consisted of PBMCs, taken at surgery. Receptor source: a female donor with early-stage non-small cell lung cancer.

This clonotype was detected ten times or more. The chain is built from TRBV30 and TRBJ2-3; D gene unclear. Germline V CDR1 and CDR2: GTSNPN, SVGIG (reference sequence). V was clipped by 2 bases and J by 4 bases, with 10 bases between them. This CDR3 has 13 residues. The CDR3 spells CAWSLRGSDTQYF. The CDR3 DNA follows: TGTGCCTGGAGTCTTCGTGGGTCAGATACGCAGTATTTT.

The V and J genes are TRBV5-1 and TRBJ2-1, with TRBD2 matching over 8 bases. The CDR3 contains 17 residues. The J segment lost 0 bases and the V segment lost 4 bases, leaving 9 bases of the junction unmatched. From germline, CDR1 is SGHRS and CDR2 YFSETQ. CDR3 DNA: TGCGCCAGCAGCGACCCTAGCGGGCCTATCTCCTACAATGAGCAGTTCTTC. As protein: CASSDPSGPISYNEQFF.

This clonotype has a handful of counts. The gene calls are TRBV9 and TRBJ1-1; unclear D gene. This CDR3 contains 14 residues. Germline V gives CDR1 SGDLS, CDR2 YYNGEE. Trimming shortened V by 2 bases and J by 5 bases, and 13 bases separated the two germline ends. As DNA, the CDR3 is TGTGCCAGCAGCGTTTCCGGCAGTGATACTGAAGCTTTCTTT. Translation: CASSVSGSDTEAFF.

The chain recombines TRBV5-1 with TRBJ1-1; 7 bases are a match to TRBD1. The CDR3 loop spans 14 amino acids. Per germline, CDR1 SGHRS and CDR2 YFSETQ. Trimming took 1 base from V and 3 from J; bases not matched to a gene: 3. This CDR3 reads CASSLKGADTEAFF. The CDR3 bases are TGCGCCAGCAGCTTGAAGGGGGCTGACACTGAAGCTTTCTTT.

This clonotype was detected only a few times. CDR3 nucleotides: TGTGCCAGCAGTCCAGGGACCTGGGGTGGCTACACCTTC. This sequence encodes CASSPGTWGGYTF. J is TRBJ1-2 and V is TRBV12-3 or TRBV12-4; TRBD1 might be the D (5 bases). CDR3 length: 13 amino acids. With 5 bases removed from V and 7 bases from J, the gap between germline ends came to 14 bases.

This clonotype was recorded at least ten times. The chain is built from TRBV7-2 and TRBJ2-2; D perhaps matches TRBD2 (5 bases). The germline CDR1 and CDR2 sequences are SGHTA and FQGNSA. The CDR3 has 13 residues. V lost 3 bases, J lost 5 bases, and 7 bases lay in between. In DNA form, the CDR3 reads TGTGCCAGCAGCTTGTGGAGGACCGGGGAGCTGTTTTTT. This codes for CASSLWRTGELFF.

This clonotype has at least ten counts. For the CDR3, the DNA is TGTGCCAGCTCACGGAGTGAAGTAGCTGCAGATACGCAGTATTTT. Amino acid sequence: CASSRSEVAADTQYF. V usage is TRBV18 and J usage is TRBJ2-3; D not resolved. This CDR3 spans 15 amino acids. CDR1 is KGHSH, CDR2 LQKENI, per germline. V lost 4 bases, J lost 4 bases, and 15 bases lay in between. Based on the CDR3 plus reference TRBV18 and TRBJ2-3, the full variable domain is NAGVMQNPRHLVRRRGQEARLRCSPMKGHSHVYWYRQLPEEGLKFMVYLQKENIIDESGMPKERFSAEFPKEGPSILRIQQVVRGDSAAYFCASSRSEVAADTQYFGPGTRLTVL.

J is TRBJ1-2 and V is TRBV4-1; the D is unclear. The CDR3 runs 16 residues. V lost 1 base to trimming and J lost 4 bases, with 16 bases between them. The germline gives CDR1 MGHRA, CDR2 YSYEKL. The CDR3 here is CASSQVLARESYGYTF. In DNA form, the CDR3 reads TGCGCCAGCAGCCAAGTCTTGGCCAGAGAGAGCTATGGCTACACCTTC.

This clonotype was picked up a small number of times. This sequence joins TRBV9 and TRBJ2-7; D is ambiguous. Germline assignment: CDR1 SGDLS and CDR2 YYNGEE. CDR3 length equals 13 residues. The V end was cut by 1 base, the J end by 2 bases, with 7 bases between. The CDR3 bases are TGTGCCAGCAGCGTACTGCCAGCCTACGAGCAGTACTTC. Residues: CASSVLPAYEQYF.

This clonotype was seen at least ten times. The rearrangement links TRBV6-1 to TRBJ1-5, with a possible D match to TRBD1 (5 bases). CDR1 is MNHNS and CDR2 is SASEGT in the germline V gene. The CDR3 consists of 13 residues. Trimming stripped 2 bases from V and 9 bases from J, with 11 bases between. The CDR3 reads CASSEKPGTPQHF. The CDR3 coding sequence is TGTGCCAGCAGTGAAAAACCGGGGACGCCCCAGCATTTT.

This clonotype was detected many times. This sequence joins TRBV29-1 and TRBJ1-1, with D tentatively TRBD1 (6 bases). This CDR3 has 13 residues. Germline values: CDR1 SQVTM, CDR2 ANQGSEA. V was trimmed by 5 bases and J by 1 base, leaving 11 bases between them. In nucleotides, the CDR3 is TGCAGCGTTTTGGGGACACCGAACACTGAAGCTTTCTTT. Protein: CSVLGTPNTEAFF.

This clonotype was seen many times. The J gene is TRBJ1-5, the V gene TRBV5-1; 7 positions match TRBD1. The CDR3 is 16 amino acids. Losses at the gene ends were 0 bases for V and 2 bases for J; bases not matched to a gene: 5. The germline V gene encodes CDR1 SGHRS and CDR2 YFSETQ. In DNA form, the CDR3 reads TGCGCCAGCAGCTTGGTTCGGACAGGTGGCAATCAGCCCCAGCATTTT. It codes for CASSLVRTGGNQPQHF.

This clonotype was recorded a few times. CDR3 protein: CASRLGQGVYGYTF. The CDR3 DNA reads TGTGCCAGCAGGTTAGGACAGGGTGTGTACGGCTACACCTTC. The chain joins TRBV2 to TRBJ1-2, with 8 bases aligning to TRBD1. Germline CDR1 SNHLY, CDR2 FYNNEI. V lost 6 bases, J lost 8 bases, and 11 bases stayed unmatched. There are 14 residues in the CDR3.

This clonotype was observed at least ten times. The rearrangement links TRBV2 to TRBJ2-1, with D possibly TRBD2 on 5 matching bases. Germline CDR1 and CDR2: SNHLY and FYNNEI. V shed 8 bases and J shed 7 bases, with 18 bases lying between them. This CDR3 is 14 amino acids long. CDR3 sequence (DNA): TGTGCCAGCTGGGCGAGCGGACTGTGGAATGAGCAGTTCTTC. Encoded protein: CASWASGLWNEQFF.

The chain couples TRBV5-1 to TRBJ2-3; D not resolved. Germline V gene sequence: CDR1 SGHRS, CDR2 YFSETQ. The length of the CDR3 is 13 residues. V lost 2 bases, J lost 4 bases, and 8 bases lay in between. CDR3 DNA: TGCGCCAGCAGCTTAAGAACGGCAGATACGCAGTATTTT. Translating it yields CASSLRTADTQYF. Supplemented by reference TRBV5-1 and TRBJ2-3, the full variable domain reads KAGVTQTPRYLIKTRGQQVTLSCSPISGHRSVSWYQQTPGQGLQFLFEYFSETQRNKGNFPGRFSGRQFSNSRSEMNVSTLELGDSALYLCASSLRTADTQYFGPGTRLTVL.

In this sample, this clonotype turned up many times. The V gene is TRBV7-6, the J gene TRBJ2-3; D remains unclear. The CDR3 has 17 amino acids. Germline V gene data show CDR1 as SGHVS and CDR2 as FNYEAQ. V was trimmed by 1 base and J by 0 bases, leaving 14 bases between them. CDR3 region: CASSLVVGMTSTDTQYF. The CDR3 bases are TGTGCCAGCAGCTTAGTCGTCGGTATGACTAGCACAGATACGCAGTATTTT.

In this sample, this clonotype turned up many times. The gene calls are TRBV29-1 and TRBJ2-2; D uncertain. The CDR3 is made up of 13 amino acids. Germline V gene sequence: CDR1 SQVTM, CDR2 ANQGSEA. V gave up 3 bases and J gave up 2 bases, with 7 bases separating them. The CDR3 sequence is CSVDPTNTGELFF. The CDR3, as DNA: TGCAGCGTTGATCCGACAAACACCGGGGAGCTGTTTTTT.

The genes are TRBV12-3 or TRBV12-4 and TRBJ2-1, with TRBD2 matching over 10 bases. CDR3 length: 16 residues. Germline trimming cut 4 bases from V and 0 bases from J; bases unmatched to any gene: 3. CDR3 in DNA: TGTGCCAGCAGTTCAGCGGGGGGGAGCTCCTACAATGAGCAGTTCTTC. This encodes CASSSAGGSSYNEQFF.

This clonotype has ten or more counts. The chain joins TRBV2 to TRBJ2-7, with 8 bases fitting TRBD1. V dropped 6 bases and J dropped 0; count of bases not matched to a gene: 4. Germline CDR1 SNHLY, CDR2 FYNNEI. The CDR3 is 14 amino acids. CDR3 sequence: CASREDRASYEQYF. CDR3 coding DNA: TGTGCCAGCAGAGAGGACAGGGCCTCCTACGAGCAGTACTTC.

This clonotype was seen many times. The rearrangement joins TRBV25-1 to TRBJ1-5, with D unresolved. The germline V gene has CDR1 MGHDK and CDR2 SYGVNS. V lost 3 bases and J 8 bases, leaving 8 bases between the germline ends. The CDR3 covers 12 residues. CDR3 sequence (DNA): TGTGCCAGCAGTGATGGGATCGAGCCCCAGCATTTT. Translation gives CASSDGIEPQHF.

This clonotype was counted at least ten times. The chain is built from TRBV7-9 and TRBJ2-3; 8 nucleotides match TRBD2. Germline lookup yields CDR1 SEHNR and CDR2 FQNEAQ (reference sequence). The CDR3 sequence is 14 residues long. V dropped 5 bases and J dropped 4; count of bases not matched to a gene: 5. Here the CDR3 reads CASSPGLAADTQYF. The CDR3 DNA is TGTGCCAGCAGCCCCGGACTAGCAGCAGATACGCAGTATTTT.

The CDR3 sequence: CASRPDGPEAFF. The CDR3 DNA follows: TGTGCCAGCAGACCAGACGGACCTGAAGCTTTCTTT. J is TRBJ1-1 and V is TRBV7-9; D not certain. Trimming shortened V by 6 bases and J by 6 bases, and 11 bases separated the two germline ends. The CDR3 has 12 residues. CDR1 and CDR2 from the germline V gene are SEHNR and FQNEAQ (reference sequence).

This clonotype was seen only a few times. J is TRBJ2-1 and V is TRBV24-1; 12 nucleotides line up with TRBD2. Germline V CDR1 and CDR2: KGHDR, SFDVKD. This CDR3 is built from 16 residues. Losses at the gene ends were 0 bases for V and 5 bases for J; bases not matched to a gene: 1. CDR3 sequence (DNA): TGTGCCACCAGTGATTTGCCTAGCGGGGGGGACAATGAGCAGTTCTTC. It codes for CATSDLPSGGDNEQFF.

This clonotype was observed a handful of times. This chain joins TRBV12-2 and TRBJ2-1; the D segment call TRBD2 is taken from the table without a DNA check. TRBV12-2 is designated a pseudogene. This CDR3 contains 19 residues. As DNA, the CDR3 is TGTGCAAGTCGCTTAGTGGGACTAGCGGGTGCTAGCTCCTACAATGAGCAGTTCTTC. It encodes CASRLVGLAGASSYNEQFF.

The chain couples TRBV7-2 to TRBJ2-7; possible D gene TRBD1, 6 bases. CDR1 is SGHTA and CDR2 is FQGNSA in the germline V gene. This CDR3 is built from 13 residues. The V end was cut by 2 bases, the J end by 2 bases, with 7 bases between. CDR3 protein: CASSLQGTYEQYF. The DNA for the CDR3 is TGTGCCAGCAGCTTACAGGGGACCTACGAGCAGTACTTC.

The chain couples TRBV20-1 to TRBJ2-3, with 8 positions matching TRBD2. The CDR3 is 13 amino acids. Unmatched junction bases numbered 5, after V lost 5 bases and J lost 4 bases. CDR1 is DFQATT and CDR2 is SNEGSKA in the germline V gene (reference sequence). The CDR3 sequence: CSASSGSADTQYF. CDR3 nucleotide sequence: TGCAGTGCTTCCAGCGGGAGCGCAGATACGCAGTATTTT.

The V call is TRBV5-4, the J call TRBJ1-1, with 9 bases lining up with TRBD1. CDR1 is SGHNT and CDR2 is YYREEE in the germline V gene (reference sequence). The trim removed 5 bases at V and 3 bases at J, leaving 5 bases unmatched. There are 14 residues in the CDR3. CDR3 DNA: TGTGCCAGCAGTCGGCGGGACAGGGACACTGAAGCTTTCTTT. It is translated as CASSRRDRDTEAFF. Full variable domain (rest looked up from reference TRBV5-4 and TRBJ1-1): ETGVTQSPTHLIKTRGQQVTLRCSSQSGHNTVSWYQQALGQGPQFIFQYYREEENGRGNFPPRFSGLQFPNYSSELNVNALELDDSALYLCASSRRDRDTEAFFGQGTRLTVV.

Here the CDR3 reads CASSPATSYEQYF. CDR3 DNA sequence: TGTGCCAGCTCACCTGCGACCAGCTACGAGCAGTACTTC. The chain carries TRBV18 and TRBJ2-7; no firm D call. The CDR3 sequence is 13 residues long. The ends were cut back, 3 bases at V and 3 bases at J, with 9 bases in the middle. Germline loops: CDR1 KGHSH, CDR2 LQKENI.

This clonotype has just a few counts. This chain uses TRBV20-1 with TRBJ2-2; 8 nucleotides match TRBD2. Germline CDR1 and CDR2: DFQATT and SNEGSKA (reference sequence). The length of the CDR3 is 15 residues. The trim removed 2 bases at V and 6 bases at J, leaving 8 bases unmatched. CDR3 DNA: TGCAGTGCTAGACAACCGGGACTAGGATCCGGGGAGCTGTTTTTT. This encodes CSARQPGLGSGELFF.

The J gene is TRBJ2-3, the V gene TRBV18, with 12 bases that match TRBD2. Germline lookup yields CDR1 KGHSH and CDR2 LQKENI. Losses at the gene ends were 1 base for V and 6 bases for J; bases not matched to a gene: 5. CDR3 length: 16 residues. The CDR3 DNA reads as TGTGCCAGCTCACCACGGCTAGCGGGGGGGCCGGATACGCAGTATTTT. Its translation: CASSPRLAGGPDTQYF.